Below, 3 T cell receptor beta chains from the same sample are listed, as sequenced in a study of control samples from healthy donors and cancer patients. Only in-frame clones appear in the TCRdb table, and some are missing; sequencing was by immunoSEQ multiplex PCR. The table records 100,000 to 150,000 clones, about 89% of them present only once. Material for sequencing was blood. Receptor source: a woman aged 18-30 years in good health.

The CDR3 here is CASSPEGVSEQYF. Here the CDR3 DNA reads TGTGCCAGTAGTCCTGAGGGCGTCAGCGAGCAGTACTTC. V usage is TRBV19 and J usage is TRBJ2-7; possibly TRBD2 for D (5 bases). V was shortened by 5 bases and J by 6 bases, with 14 bases between the two germline ends. Germline CDR1 is LNHDA and CDR2 is SQIVND (reference sequence). This CDR3 is 13 amino acids long.

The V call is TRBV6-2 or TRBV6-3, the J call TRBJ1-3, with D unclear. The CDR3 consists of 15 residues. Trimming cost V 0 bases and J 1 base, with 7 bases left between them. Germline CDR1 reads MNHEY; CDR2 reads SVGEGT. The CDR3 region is CASSYSKGSGNTIYF. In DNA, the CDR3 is TGTGCCAGCAGTTACTCTAAGGGATCTGGAAACACCATATATTTT.

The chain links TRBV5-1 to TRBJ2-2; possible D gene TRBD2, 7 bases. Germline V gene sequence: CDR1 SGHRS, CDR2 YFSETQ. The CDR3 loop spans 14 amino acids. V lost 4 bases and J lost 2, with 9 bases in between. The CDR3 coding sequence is TGCGCCAGCAGCGCGGGGGCCAACACCGGGGAGCTGTTTTTT. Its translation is CASSAGANTGELFF.